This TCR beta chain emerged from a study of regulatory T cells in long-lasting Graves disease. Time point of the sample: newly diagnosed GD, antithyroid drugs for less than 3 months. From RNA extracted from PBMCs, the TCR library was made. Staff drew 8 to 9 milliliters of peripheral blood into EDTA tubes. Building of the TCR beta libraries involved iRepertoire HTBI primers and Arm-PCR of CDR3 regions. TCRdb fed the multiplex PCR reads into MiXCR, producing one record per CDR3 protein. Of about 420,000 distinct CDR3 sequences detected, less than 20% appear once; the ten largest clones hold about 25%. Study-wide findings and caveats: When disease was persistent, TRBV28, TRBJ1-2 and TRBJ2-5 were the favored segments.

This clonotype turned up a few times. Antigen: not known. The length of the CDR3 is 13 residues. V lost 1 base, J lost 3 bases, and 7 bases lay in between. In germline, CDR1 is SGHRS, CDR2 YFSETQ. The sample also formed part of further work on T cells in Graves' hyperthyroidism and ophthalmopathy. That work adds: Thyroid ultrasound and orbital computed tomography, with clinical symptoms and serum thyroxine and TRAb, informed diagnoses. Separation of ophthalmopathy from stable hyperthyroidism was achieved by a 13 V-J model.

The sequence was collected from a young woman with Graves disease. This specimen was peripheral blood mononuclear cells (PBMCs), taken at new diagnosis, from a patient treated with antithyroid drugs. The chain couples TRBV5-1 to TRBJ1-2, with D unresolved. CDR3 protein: CASSLSKDYGYTF. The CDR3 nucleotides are TGCGCCAGCAGCTTGTCCAAAGACTATGGCTACACCTTC.